The following is a TCR beta chain sequence with its context. Original handling: Amplification of reference gene primers provided the estimated nucleated cell counts. The method was immunoSEQ multiplex PCR; TCRdb's version includes in-frame clones alone and lacks a portion of them. The DNA was the basis for D and trimming; V, J and clone size are from that table. The repertoire holds about 160,000 clones, with roughly four fifths as singletons. This record comes from a study of blood T cell repertoires in COVID-19. Turning to the study itself: From the United States, Italy and Spain came samples of acute and convalescent COVID-19. Nucleic acid was either cDNA or gDNA, and it came from T cells, B-cell-depleted T cells, or PBMCs.

Germline V gives CDR1 LNHDA, CDR2 SQIVND (reference sequence). V lost 5 bases to trimming and J lost 9 bases; unmatched junction nucleotides: 5. This CDR3 is 14 amino acids long. The sample consisted of peripheral blood. The rearrangement joins TRBV19 to TRBJ1-6, with 9 bases that match TRBD1. This sequence was found in a man aged 35 to 55 who had recovered from COVID-19. The CDR3 DNA follows: TGTGCCAGTAGTCAAGACAGGGGGGGTTCACCCCTCCACTTT. It translates to CASSQDRGGSPLHF.